The 20 T cell receptor beta chains below were found in one sample sequenced in a study of cytomegalovirus exposure and HLA in healthy donors. Primers: 60 Vbeta forward and 13 Jbeta reverse. Sequenced by immunoSEQ multiplex PCR; TCRdb stores in-frame clones only, minus some. The profile covers under 200,000 clones, with roughly 80% appearing a single time and 4.9% taken by the ten largest. Input material: PBMCs. The receptors originated from a male donor in good health and CMV-seronegative.

This clone was seen only a few times. The chain carries TRBV11-2 and TRBJ2-2, with D possibly being TRBD2 (7 bases). Deletions cut 3 bases from V and 4 bases from J, with 9 bases between. From germline, CDR1 is SGHAT and CDR2 FQNNGV. This CDR3 contains 14 residues. The chain's CDR3 is CASSFGGRTGELFF. In DNA, the CDR3 is TGTGCCAGCAGCTTCGGGGGGCGCACCGGGGAGCTGTTTTTT.

The V and J genes are TRBV7-2 and TRBJ2-3; TRBD2 matches 8 bases. Germline values: CDR1 SGHTA, CDR2 FQGNSA. The CDR3 totals 17 residues. With V trimmed by 1 base and J by 1 base, 7 bases remained unmatched. The CDR3 protein is CASSLDLREAGTDTQYF. CDR3 DNA: TGTGCCAGCAGCTTAGATTTGCGGGAGGCTGGCACAGATACGCAGTATTTT.

This clone has a single count. V usage is TRBV2 and J usage is TRBJ2-3; TRBD1 might be the D (6 bases). The CDR3 covers 15 residues. The germline V and J ends were trimmed by 8 bases and 4 bases, with 19 bases remaining between them. Germline assignment: CDR1 SNHLY and CDR2 FYNNEI. The DNA of the CDR3 is TGTGCCAGCCGTCCCCGGGAAAACAGGGCAGATACGCAGTATTTT. Translated: CASRPRENRADTQYF.

This clone was found once. The chain employs TRBV7-3 and TRBJ1-2, with 9 bases lining up with TRBD1. Germline V gives CDR1 SGHTA, CDR2 FQGTGA. This CDR3 contains 16 residues. The junction had 9 bases not matched to a gene; V was cut back by 4 bases and J by 3 bases. DNA of the CDR3: TGTGCCAGCAGCTCCATATGGGACAGGGCCCACTATGGCTACACCTTC. Protein product: CASSSIWDRAHYGYTF.

The chain couples TRBV7-6 to TRBJ1-4; 8 bases match TRBD1. This CDR3 is built from 14 residues. Germline lookup yields CDR1 SGHVS and CDR2 FNYEAQ. After removal of 6 bases from V and 8 bases from J, the junction contained 8 bases not matched to a gene. CDR3 region: CASRSQGAYEKLFF. The CDR3 bases are TGTGCCAGCAGATCGCAGGGGGCGTACGAAAAACTGTTTTTT.

V usage is TRBV6-7 and J usage is TRBJ2-7, with 7 bases identical to TRBD1. TRBV6-7 qualifies as an ORF whose function is uncertain. Trimming cost V 4 bases and J 1 base; bases outside gene matches: 10. The CDR3 extends over 16 amino acids. The chain's CDR3 is CASSSVLTGFSYEQYF. The CDR3 nucleotides are TGTGCCAGCAGTTCCGTCTTGACAGGGTTTTCCTACGAGCAGTACTTC.

The chain combines TRBV5-1 with TRBJ2-2; 11 nucleotides line up with TRBD2. This CDR3 is built from 15 residues. Germline V gives CDR1 SGHRS, CDR2 YFSETQ. V was clipped by 4 bases and J by 5 bases; unmatched bases: 4. This CDR3 reads CASSPRLAGTGELFF. CDR3 sequence (DNA): TGCGCCAGCAGCCCGAGACTAGCGGGGACCGGGGAGCTGTTTTTT.

This clone appeared a few times. This rearrangement joins TRBV19 to TRBJ2-1, with D maybe TRBD2 (5 bases). The V and J ends lost 4 bases and 9 bases respectively, with 10 bases between them. Looked up from germline, CDR1 is LNHDA and CDR2 is SQIVND (reference sequence). This CDR3 is 12 amino acids long. The CDR3 loop is CASSTLASEQFF. CDR3 coding DNA: TGTGCCAGTAGTACTCTAGCATCTGAGCAGTTCTTC.

This clone was observed a handful of times. This chain connects TRBV29-1 to TRBJ2-3; 9 bases map to TRBD2. This CDR3 is built from 14 residues. The V gene's germline CDR1 is SQVTM and CDR2 ANQGSEA. V shed 7 bases, J shed 5 bases, and the junction held 10 bases outside the gene matches. The CDR3 loop reads CSGRAGGPGDTQYF. CDR3 bases: TGCAGCGGGAGGGCGGGGGGGCCGGGAGATACGCAGTATTTT.

The chain uses TRBV11-2 and TRBJ2-7, with D tentatively TRBD2 (6 bases). V shed 5 bases and J shed 2 bases, with 13 bases lying between them. Germline CDR1 is SGHAT and CDR2 is FQNNGV. The length of the CDR3 is 14 residues. In DNA, the CDR3 is TGTGCCAGCAGCCCGCAGACTAGTACCTACGAGCAGTACTTC. The encoded protein is CASSPQTSTYEQYF.

The chain has TRBV5-1 and TRBJ2-3, with TRBD1 as a possible D gene (5 bases). Trimming took off 1 base at V and 15 bases at J, with 18 bases between the two ends. The CDR3 has 13 amino acids. Germline V gene data show CDR1 as SGHRS and CDR2 as YFSETQ. For the CDR3, the DNA is TGCGCCAGCAGCTTGCGGGTACAGGATATGTTATATTTT. This gives the protein CASSLRVQDMLYF.

This chain connects TRBV10-3 to TRBJ1-2; 7 bases fit TRBD1. The J segment lost 4 bases and the V segment lost 8 bases, leaving 7 bases of the junction unmatched. The length of the CDR3 is 13 residues. CDR1 ENHRY and CDR2 SYGVKD come from the germline V gene. The CDR3 protein is CAIQQGPRYGYTF. DNA of the CDR3: TGTGCCATCCAACAGGGGCCGCGCTATGGCTACACCTTC.

The chain combines TRBV15 with TRBJ1-5; D may be TRBD1 (5 bases). The CDR3 sequence is 15 residues long. Trimming cost V 0 bases and J 5 bases, with 11 bases left between them. Germline V gene lookup returns CDR1 LNHNV and CDR2 YYDKDF (reference sequence). DNA for the CDR3: TGTGCCACCAGCAGAGATCGCAGGGCAGATCAGCCCCAGCATTTT. Its translation: CATSRDRRADQPQHF. The full variable domain, completed using reference TRBV15 and TRBJ1-5, is DAMVIQNPRYQVTQFGKPVTLSCSQTLNHNVMYWYQQKSSQAPKLLFHYYDKDFNNEADTPDNFQSRRPNTSFCFLDIRSPGLGDTAMYLCATSRDRRADQPQHFGDGTRLSIL.

The CDR3 loop is CASSQDWTSGRPLQTYNEQFF. The CDR3 DNA reads TGTGCCAGCAGCCAAGATTGGACTAGCGGGAGGCCCTTACAAACTTACAATGAGCAGTTCTTC. This rearrangement joins TRBV14 to TRBJ2-1, with 14 bases aligning to TRBD2. The CDR3 has 21 residues. The V gene end was trimmed by 0 bases and the J gene end by 4 bases; junction bases not matched to a gene: 14. Germline assignment: CDR1 SGHDN and CDR2 FVKESK.

This clone occurred a few times. V usage is TRBV9 and J usage is TRBJ1-2; 12 bases are a match to TRBD1. Germline V gene sequence: CDR1 SGDLS, CDR2 YYNGEE. Trimming removed 6 bases from V and 8 bases from J; junction bases left unmatched: 14. This CDR3 contains 16 residues. CDR3 DNA: TGTGCCAGCACTCCACGAGGGGACAGGGGGCTCTGGGGCTACACCTTC. Translated: CASTPRGDRGLWGYTF.

This clone was found a few times. The chain couples TRBV28 to TRBJ2-1; weak D call: TRBD1 (5 bases). CDR1 and CDR2 (germline): MDHEN, SYDVKM. The CDR3 is 13 residues long. V was clipped by 7 bases and J by 10 bases, with 17 bases between them. The CDR3 is CASKGRRGTEQFF. The CDR3 nucleotides read TGTGCCAGCAAGGGTCGAAGGGGAACAGAGCAGTTCTTC.

The chain combines TRBV11-2 with TRBJ2-5; TRBD2 aligns across 9 bases. The CDR3 runs to 15 residues. Germline V CDR1 and CDR2: SGHAT, FQNNGV. Trimming removed 6 bases from V and 0 bases from J; junction bases left unmatched: 5. CDR3 sequence reads: CASSLAGTYQETQYF. CDR3 in DNA: TGTGCCAGCAGTCTAGCGGGGACGTACCAAGAGACCCAGTACTTC.

Only a few counts were recorded for this clone. An end of the junction does not agree with germline; a read error may underlie this. J is TRBJ2-7 and V is TRBV18, with TRBD1 matching over 10 bases. CDR1 and CDR2 (germline): KGHSH, LQKENI. The length of the CDR3 is 15 residues. The CDR3 protein is CASSLSTGGSHEQYF. The CDR3 DNA reads as TGTGCCAGCTCACTATCGACAGGGGGCTCCCACGAGCAGTACTTC.

The J gene is TRBJ2-1, the V gene TRBV5-1, with 8 positions matching TRBD2. V gave up 1 base and J gave up 0 bases; unmatched junction bases: 3. The germline V gene has CDR1 SGHRS and CDR2 YFSETQ. The CDR3 contains 16 residues. The CDR3, as DNA: TGCGCCAGCAGCTTGTCGGGGGGGAGCTCCTACAATGAGCAGTTCTTC. Protein: CASSLSGGSSYNEQFF.

The rearrangement links TRBV2 to TRBJ2-7; D remains ambiguous. CDR3 length equals 14 residues. The germline V gene has CDR1 SNHLY and CDR2 FYNNEI. The V end lost 2 bases, the J end lost 1 base, and 9 bases lay between the germline ends. The CDR3 nucleotides read TGTGCCAGCAGTGAATTGGGCAGTTCCTACGAGCAGTACTTC. This codes for CASSELGSSYEQYF.